In its sample, the clone carrying this T cell receptor (beta chain) was seen a few times. Noted treatment: 15 to 20 received Ad26.COV2.S at low or high dose, single or two shots; about five received placebo; per-sample allocation not given. Material that was analyzed had been drawn on day 63 after the first vaccine or placebo injection. These data originate in a study of Ad26.COV2.S vaccination and SARS-CoV-2 variants. V was trimmed by 2 bases and J by 2 bases, leaving 6 bases between them. Germline CDR1 is MNHEY and CDR2 is SVGEGT. The CDR3 covers 13 residues. The assay was immunoSEQ multiplex PCR, and TCRdb's table has in-frame clones only and misses some. The sample consists of over 400,000 clones, around 92% of them appearing once.

The sequence was obtained from a person aged 18 to 59 who received the Ad26.COV2.S COVID-19 vaccine or a placebo. The sequences come from peripheral blood, collected in a trial of Ad26.COV2.S vaccine versus placebo. The V call is TRBV6-2 or TRBV6-3, the J call TRBJ1-2; D call uncertain. In DNA form, the CDR3 reads TGTGCCAGCAGTTACGATTGGAACTATGGCTACACCTTC. Its translation: CASSYDWNYGYTF.